A single T cell receptor (beta chain) is shown here with its context. The antigen is undetermined. PCR was performed a second time for roughly 7 to 12 cycles using a sample-barcoded 5' primer and a J-beta primer mix. MiXCR, run by TCRdb on the 5' RACE reads, gives a single entry per CDR3 protein. The sample shows almost 1 million distinct CDR3 sequences, around 54% of them seen only once. This CDR3 comprises 19 residues. From germline, CDR1 is LGHNT and CDR2 FRNRAP. The sample comes from a study of blood T cells in healthy people across ages. Study results and caveats: PBMCs that were unsorted prevented a conclusive naive versus antigen-experienced comparison.

Sequencing was carried out using blood. This rearrangement joins TRBV12-5 to TRBJ2-4; 10 bases agree with TRBD2. The J call is in doubt because the DNA end fits TRBJ2-5 better. The clonotype originates from a woman in her sixties or seventies in good health. In DNA, the CDR3 is TGTGCTAGTGCCGGCGGAGTAGCGGGGGGATCCCGGGGGCAAGAGACCCAGTACTTC. Encoded protein: CASAGGVAGGSRGQETQYF.